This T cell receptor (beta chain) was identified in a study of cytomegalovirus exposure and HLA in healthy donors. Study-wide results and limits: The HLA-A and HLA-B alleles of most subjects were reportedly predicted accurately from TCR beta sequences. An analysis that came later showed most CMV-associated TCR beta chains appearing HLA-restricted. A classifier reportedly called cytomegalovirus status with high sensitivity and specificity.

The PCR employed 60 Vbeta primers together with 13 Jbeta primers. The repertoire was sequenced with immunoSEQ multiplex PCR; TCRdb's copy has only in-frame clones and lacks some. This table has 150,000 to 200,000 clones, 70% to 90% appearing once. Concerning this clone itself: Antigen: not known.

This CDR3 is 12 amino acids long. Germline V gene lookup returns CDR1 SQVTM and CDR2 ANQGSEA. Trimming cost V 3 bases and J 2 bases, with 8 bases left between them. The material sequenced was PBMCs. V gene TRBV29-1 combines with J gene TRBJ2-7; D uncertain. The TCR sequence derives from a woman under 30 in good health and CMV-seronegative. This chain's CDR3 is CSVEVRAYEQYF. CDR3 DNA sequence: TGCAGCGTTGAGGTCCGGGCCTACGAGCAGTACTTC.